This TCR beta chain originates from a study of T-cell memory formation after mild COVID-19. Broader study findings: Cross-reactive memory apparently joined, as some responding clones appeared in pre-infection memory.

5'RACE primed from the constant segment yielded TCR alpha and TCR beta cDNA libraries bearing sample barcodes and UMIs. TCRdb analysed the 5' RACE reads with MiXCR anew, one entry per CDR3 protein. The profile shows about 470,000 distinct CDR3 sequences, roughly 25% of them singletons. Germline V CDR1 and CDR2: SGHRS, YFSETQ. V was shortened by 1 base and J by 4 bases, with 22 bases between the two germline ends. The CDR3 runs to 18 residues. Comments on this clonotype: The target antigen is unknown.

This TCR was sampled from an adult woman who had mild COVID-19 (a few samples of this study predate the infection). Cell type and time point are not known. Material: PBMCs or a T cell subset sorted from them (not recorded which). V usage is TRBV5-1 and J usage is TRBJ2-3; D unresolved. CDR3 amino acids: CASSLRAQDSLRADTQYF. The CDR3 coding sequence is TGCGCCAGCAGCTTGAGGGCCCAGGATTCCCTTCGGGCAGATACGCAGTATTTT.